The clone carrying this T cell receptor (beta chain) was seen at least ten times. Its antigen is currently unknown. This specimen belongs to a study of CD8+CD57+ T cells in acquired aplastic anemia. Study context: In CD4+ cells, healthy donors produced an average of approximately 11 million reads. Study observations and caveats: CD8+ Simpson's diversity did not differ significantly between patients and controls. Patients shared twenty-nine CD8+ CDR3 sequences with controls.

Genomic DNA, serving as template, underwent TCR beta VDJ and CDR3 profiling. MiXCR, run by TCRdb on the reads, gives a single entry per CDR3 protein. Of about 180,000 distinct CDR3 sequences in the sample, about half were seen once. Material: sorted CD4+, CD8+, or CD8+CD57+ T cells (not recorded which) from PBMCs. The receptor was isolated from a human donor in good health.

CDR3 DNA: TGTGCCACCAGTGATTCTTGGGCGGGGTCGGATAGCGGGGACAATGAGCAGTTCTTC. Translating it yields CATSDSWAGSDSGDNEQFF. V and J are TRBV24-1 and TRBJ2-1, with 8 positions matching TRBD2. From germline, CDR1 is KGHDR and CDR2 SFDVKD. This CDR3 comprises 19 residues. The trim removed 2 bases at V and 5 bases at J, leaving 16 bases unmatched.